The next 8 T cell receptor beta chains were all read from a single sample in a study of T cell responses to AZD1222 COVID-19 vaccine. Sequencing was performed with immunoSEQ multiplex PCR; in TCRdb, only in-frame clones are kept and a portion is missing. The table includes more than 130,000 clones, 90% detected once. This material consisted of peripheral blood, taken on day 0 of AZD1222 vaccination. Receptors originate from an adult in good health.

V and J are TRBV6-2 or TRBV6-3 and TRBJ1-1, with TRBD1 as a possible D gene (5 bases). The V end was cut by 7 bases, the J end by 1 base, with 16 bases between. Germline lookup yields CDR1 MNHEY and CDR2 SVGEGT. The CDR3 sequence is 15 residues long. Here the CDR3 reads CASIPWGGTNTEAFF. CDR3 in DNA: TGTGCCAGCATCCCTTGGGGTGGGACGAACACTGAAGCTTTCTTT.

V is TRBV6-5 and J is TRBJ1-5, with D maybe TRBD1 (6 bases). The germline V gene encodes CDR1 MNHEY and CDR2 SVGAGI. The CDR3 consists of 15 residues. V was cut by 0 bases and J by 11 bases, with 17 bases left in between. Here the CDR3 DNA reads TGTGCCAGCAGTTACTCTGCAGGGGCGGACGAAGCCCAGCATTTT. Protein product: CASSYSAGADEAQHF.

This clone was recorded once. The chain couples TRBV2 to TRBJ1-1; possibly TRBD1 for D (5 bases). Between the trimmed V and J ends, which lost 4 bases and 3 bases, there was a span of 18 bases. The CDR3 contains 16 residues. CDR1 SNHLY and CDR2 FYNNEI come from the germline V gene. CDR3 coding DNA: TGTGCCAGCAGTGTGACCCGGCAGGGTCGGGACACTGAAGCTTTCTTT. The encoded protein is CASSVTRQGRDTEAFF.

As DNA, the CDR3 is TGTGCCAGCAGCATAGACCTAGGACAGGGAAACTATGGCTACACCTTC. Protein: CASSIDLGQGNYGYTF. The rearrangement joins TRBV7-9 to TRBJ1-2; 8 positions match TRBD1. Germline V gene sequence: CDR1 SEHNR, CDR2 FQNEAQ (reference sequence). The CDR3 extends over 16 amino acids. Trimming cost V 5 bases and J 2 bases; bases outside gene matches: 10. The full variable domain, its missing parts supplied by reference TRBV7-9 and TRBJ1-2, is DTGVSQNPRHKITKRGQNVTFRCDPISEHNRLYWYRQTLGQGPEFLTYFQNEAQLEKSRLLSDRFSAERPKGSFSTLEIQRTEQGDSAMYLCASSIDLGQGNYGYTFGSGTRLTVV.

This chain connects TRBV9 to TRBJ1-1, with 7 positions matching TRBD1. Germline lookup yields CDR1 SGDLS and CDR2 YYNGEE. The CDR3 totals 16 residues. Trimming at V came to 3 bases and at J to 0 bases, leaving 8 bases not matched to a gene. For the CDR3, the DNA is TGTGCCAGCAGCGAAATCAAGACAGGGATGAACACTGAAGCTTTCTTT. Its protein product is CASSEIKTGMNTEAFF.

The chain employs TRBV2 and TRBJ1-4; possible D gene TRBD1, 5 bases. Germline loops: CDR1 SNHLY, CDR2 FYNNEI. V was pared by 6 bases and J by 6 bases, with 17 bases between. The CDR3 spans 15 residues. The CDR3 loop reads CASRGDGPTDEKLFF. The CDR3, as DNA: TGTGCCAGCAGGGGGGACGGCCCTACAGATGAAAAACTGTTTTTT.

The chain carries TRBV7-6 and TRBJ2-7; D is tentatively TRBD1 or TRBD2 (6 bases each). CDR1 SGHVS and CDR2 FNYEAQ come from the germline V gene. This CDR3 comprises 14 residues. With 5 bases removed from V and 5 bases from J, the gap between germline ends came to 16 bases. CDR3 amino acids: CASSPSQGRNEQYF. CDR3 nucleotide sequence: TGTGCCAGCAGCCCATCGCAGGGGAGGAACGAGCAGTACTTC.

The chain has TRBV19 and TRBJ2-7; 8 bases fit TRBD1. The CDR3 has 14 residues. The junction had 3 bases not matched to a gene; V was cut back by 2 bases and J by 3 bases. Germline V gene data show CDR1 as LNHDA and CDR2 as SQIVND (reference sequence). The CDR3 region has the DNA TGTGCCAGTAGTATACGGACAGGGCTCTACGAGCAGTACTTC. Its translation is CASSIRTGLYEQYF.